Here is one TCR beta chain with its context. The sample is drawn from a study of T cell changes during pregnancy in multiple sclerosis. Clones were sequenced by immunoSEQ multiplex PCR, and TCRdb holds only the in-frame ones, with some missing. Among tens of thousands of clones listed, over 80% were seen once. The receptor comes from a female donor in good health, enrolled as a control in a pregnancy study. Here the sequenced sample was peripheral blood, taken in the first trimester of pregnancy.

CDR3 bases: TGTGCCAGCAGCTTGGGTGGACTAGCGTGGGCTCAAGAGACCCAGTACTTC. It codes for CASSLGGLAWAQETQYF. The chain links TRBV5-6 to TRBJ2-5; 9 bases are a match to TRBD2. There are 17 residues in the CDR3. J gave up 2 bases and V 0 bases, and 8 bases lay outside the gene matches. Germline V CDR1 and CDR2: SGHDT, YYEEEE. Looking up the rest from reference TRBV5-6 and TRBJ2-5 gives the full variable domain: DAGVTQSPTHLIKTRGQQVTLRCSPKSGHDTVSWYQQALGQGPQFIFQYYEEEERQRGNFPDRFSGHQFPNYSSELNVNALLLGDSALYLCASSLGGLAWAQETQYFGPGTRLLVL.